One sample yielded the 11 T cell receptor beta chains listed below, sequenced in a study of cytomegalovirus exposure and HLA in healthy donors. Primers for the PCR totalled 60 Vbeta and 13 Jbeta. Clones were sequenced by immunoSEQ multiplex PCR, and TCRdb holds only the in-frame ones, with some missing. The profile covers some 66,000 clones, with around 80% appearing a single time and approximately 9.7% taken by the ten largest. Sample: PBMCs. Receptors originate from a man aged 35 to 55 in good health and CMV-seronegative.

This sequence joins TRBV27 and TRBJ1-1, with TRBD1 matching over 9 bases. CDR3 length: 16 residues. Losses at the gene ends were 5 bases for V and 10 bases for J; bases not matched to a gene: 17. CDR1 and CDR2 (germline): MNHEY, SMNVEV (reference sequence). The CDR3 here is CASSPTGGNRATGAFF. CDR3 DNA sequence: TGTGCCAGCAGTCCGACAGGGGGTAACCGGGCCACGGGAGCTTTCTTT.

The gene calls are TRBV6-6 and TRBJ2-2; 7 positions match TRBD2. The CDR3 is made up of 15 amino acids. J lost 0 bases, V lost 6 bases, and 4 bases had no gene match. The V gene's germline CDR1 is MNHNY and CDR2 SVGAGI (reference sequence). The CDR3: CASSPGRTNTGELFF. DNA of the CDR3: TGTGCCAGCAGCCCCGGGAGGACGAACACCGGGGAGCTGTTTTTT.

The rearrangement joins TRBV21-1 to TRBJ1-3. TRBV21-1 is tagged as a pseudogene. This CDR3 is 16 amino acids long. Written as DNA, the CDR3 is TGTGCCAGCAGCAAAATGGCCGGGGGCTCTGGAAACACCATATATTTT. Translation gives CASSKMAGGSGNTIYF.

The CDR3 protein is CASSEEGVSGEQFF. For the CDR3, the DNA is TGTGCCAGCAGTGAAGAGGGAGTTTCGGGTGAGCAGTTCTTC. The chain links TRBV2 to TRBJ2-1; perhaps TRBD2 as D (5 bases). Trimming took 1 base from V and 9 from J, leaving 13 bases between them. Germline CDR1 and CDR2: SNHLY and FYNNEI. The CDR3 totals 14 residues.

In nucleotides, the CDR3 is TGTGCCAGCAGCTCCCTCCCCGTCCACGAGCAGTACTTC. Translated, it gives CASSSLPVHEQYF. V usage is TRBV7-9 and J usage is TRBJ2-7; no reliable D call. In germline, CDR1 is SEHNR, CDR2 FQNEAQ (reference sequence). V was clipped by 4 bases and J by 5 bases, with 12 bases between them. The CDR3 is 13 amino acids.

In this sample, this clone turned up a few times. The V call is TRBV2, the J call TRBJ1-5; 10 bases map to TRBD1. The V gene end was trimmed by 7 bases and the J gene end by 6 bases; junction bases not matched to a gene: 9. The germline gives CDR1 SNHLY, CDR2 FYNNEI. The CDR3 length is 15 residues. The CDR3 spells CASNSRDRGGQPQHF. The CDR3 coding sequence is TGTGCCAGCAATTCCCGGGACAGGGGAGGTCAGCCCCAGCATTTT.

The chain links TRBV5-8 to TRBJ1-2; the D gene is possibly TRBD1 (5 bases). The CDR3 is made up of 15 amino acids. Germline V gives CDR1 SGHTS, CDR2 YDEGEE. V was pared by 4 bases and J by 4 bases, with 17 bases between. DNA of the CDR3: TGTGCCAGCAGCACAAGACAGCTCCTAGGCTATGGCTACACCTTC. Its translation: CASSTRQLLGYGYTF.

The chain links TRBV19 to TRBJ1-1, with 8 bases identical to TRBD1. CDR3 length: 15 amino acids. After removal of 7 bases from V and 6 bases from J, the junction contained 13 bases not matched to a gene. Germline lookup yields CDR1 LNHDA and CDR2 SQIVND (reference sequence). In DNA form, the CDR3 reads TGTGCCAGTAACGGTCAGGGGGCCACGCTAGCTGAAGCTTTCTTT. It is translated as CASNGQGATLAEAFF.

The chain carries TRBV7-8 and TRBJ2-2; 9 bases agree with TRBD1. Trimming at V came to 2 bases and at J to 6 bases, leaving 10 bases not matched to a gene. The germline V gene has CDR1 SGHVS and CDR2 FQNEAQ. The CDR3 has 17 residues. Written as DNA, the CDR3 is TGTGCCAGCAGCTTACCGTCCGGGACAGGGTCCGCCGGGGAGCTGTTTTTT. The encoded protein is CASSLPSGTGSAGELFF.

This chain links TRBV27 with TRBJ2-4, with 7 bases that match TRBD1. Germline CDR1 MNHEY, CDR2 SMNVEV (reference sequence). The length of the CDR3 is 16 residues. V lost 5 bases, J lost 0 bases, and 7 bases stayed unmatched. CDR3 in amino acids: CASSTDRVGAKNIQYF. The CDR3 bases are TGTGCCAGCAGTACCGACAGGGTAGGAGCCAAAAACATTCAGTACTTC.

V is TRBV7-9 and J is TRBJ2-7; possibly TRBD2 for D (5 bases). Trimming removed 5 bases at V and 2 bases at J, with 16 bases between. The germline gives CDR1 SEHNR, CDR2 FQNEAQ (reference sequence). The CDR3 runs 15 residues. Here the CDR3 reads CASSPIEGLTYEQYF. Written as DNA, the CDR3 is TGTGCCAGCAGCCCGATAGAGGGCCTAACCTACGAGCAGTACTTC.